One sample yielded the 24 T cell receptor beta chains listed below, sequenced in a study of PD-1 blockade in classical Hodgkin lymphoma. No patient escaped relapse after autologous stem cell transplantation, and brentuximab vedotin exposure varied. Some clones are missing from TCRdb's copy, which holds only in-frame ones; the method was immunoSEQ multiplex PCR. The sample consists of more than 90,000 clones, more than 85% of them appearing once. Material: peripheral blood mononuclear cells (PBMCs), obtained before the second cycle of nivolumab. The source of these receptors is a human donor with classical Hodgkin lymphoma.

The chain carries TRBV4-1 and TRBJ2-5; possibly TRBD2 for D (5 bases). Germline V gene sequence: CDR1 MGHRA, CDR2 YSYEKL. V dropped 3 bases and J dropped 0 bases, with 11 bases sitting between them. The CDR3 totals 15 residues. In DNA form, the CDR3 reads TGCGCCAGCAGCCATATTGAAGCGGACCAAGAGACCCAGTACTTC. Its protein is CASSHIEADQETQYF.

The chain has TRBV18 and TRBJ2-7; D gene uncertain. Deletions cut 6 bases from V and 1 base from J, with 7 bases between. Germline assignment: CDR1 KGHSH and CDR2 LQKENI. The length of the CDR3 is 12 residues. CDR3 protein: CASSPESYEQYF. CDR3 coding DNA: TGTGCCAGCTCGCCAGAGTCCTACGAGCAGTACTTC.

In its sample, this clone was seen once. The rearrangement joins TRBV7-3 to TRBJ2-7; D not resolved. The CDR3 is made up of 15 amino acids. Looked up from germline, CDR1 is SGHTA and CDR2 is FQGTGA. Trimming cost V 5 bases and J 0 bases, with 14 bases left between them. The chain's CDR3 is CASSPGALSSYEQYF. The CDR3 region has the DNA TGTGCCAGCAGCCCGGGCGCGTTAAGCTCCTACGAGCAGTACTTC.

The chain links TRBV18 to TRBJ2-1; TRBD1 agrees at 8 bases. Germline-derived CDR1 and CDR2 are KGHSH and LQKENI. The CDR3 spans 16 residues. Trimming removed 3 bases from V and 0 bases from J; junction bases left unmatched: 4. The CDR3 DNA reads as TGTGCCAGCTCACCGTTACAGGGGGGCTCCTACAATGAGCAGTTCTTC. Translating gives CASSPLQGGSYNEQFF.

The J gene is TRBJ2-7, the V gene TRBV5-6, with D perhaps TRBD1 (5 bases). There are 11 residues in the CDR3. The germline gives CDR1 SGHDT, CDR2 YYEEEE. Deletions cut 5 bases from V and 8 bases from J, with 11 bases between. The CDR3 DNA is TGTGCCAGCAGTCGCCGACAGAAGCAGTACTTC. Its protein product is CASSRRQKQYF.

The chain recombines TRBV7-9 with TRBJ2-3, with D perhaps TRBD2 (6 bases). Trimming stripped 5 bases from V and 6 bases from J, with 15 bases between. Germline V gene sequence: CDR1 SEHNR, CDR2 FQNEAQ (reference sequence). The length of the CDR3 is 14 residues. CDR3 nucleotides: TGTGCCAGCAGCGAACTAGCTCGGGGGGATACGCAGTATTTT. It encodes CASSELARGDTQYF. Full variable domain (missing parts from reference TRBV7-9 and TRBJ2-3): DTGVSQNPRHKITKRGQNVTFRCDPISEHNRLYWYRQTLGQGPEFLTYFQNEAQLEKSRLLSDRFSAERPKGSFSTLEIQRTEQGDSAMYLCASSELARGDTQYFGPGTRLTVL.

The CDR3: CSVEKAGNTEAFF. The CDR3 coding sequence is TGCAGCGTTGAAAAGGCAGGGAACACTGAAGCTTTCTTT. The chain joins TRBV29-1 to TRBJ1-1; no reliable D call. Germline V gives CDR1 SQVTM, CDR2 ANQGSEA. There are 13 residues in the CDR3. V was shortened by 2 bases and J by 1 base, with 8 bases between the two germline ends.

Here the CDR3 DNA reads TGTGCCAGCATGAAGCAGGAGGGTCTGGGCGAGCAGTACTTC. Its protein is CASMKQEGLGEQYF. This sequence joins TRBV2 and TRBJ2-7, with D maybe TRBD2 (6 bases). Germline-derived CDR1 and CDR2 are SNHLY and FYNNEI. V lost 7 bases and J 6 bases, leaving 19 bases between the germline ends. The CDR3 spans 14 residues.

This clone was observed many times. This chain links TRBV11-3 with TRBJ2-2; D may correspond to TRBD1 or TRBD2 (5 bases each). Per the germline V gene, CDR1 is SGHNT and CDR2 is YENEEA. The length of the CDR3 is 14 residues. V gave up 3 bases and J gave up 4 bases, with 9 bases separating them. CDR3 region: CASSFGALTGELFF. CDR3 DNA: TGTGCCAGCAGCTTCGGGGCTCTCACCGGGGAGCTGTTTTTT.

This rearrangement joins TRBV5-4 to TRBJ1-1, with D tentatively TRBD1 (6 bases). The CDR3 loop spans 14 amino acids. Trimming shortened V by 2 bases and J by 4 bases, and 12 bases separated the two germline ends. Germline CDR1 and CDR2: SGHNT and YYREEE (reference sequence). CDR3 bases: TGTGCCAGCAGCTTAGACACAGGGCTCACTGAAGCTTTCTTT. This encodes CASSLDTGLTEAFF.

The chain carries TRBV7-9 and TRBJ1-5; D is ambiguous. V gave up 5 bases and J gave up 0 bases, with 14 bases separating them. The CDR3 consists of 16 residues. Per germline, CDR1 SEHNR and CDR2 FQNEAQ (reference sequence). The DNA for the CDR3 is TGTGCCAGCAGCCTTAGCAGGACCGATAGCAATCAGCCCCAGCATTTT. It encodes CASSLSRTDSNQPQHF.

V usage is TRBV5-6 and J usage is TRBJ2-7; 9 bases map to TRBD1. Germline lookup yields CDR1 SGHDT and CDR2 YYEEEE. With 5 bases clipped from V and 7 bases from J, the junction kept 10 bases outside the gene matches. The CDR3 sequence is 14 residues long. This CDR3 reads CASSSGGQGREQYF. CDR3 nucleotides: TGTGCCAGCAGTTCGGGCGGACAGGGGCGAGAGCAGTACTTC.

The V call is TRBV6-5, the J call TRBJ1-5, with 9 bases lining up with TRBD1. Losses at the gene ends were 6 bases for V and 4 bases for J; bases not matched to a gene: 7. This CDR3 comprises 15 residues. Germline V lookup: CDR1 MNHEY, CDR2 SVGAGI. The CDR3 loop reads CASSSGQGKNQPQHF. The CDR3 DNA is TGTGCCAGCAGCTCGGGACAGGGAAAAAATCAGCCCCAGCATTTT.

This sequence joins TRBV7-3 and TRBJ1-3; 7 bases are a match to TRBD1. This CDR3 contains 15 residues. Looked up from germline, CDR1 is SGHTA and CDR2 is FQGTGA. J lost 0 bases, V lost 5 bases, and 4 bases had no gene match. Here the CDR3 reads CASSTGQTSGNTIYF. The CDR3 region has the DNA TGTGCCAGCAGCACGGGACAGACCTCTGGAAACACCATATATTTT.

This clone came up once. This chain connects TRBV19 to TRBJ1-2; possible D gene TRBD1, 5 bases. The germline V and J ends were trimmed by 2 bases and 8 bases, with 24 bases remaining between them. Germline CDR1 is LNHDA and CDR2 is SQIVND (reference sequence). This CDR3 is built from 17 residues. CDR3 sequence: CASSIMQGRLSPYGYTF. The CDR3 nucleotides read TGTGCCAGTAGTATAATGCAGGGACGGCTTAGTCCTTACGGCTACACCTTC.

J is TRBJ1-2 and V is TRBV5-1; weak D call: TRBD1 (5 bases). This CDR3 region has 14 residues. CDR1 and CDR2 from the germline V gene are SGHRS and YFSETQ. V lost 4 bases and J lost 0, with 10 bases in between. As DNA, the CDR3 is TGCGCCAGCAGCCAGGGAGACTCTAACTATGGCTACACCTTC. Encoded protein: CASSQGDSNYGYTF.

The CDR3, as DNA: TGTGCCAGCAGCTTAGATCAGGGGACTAACTATGGCTACACCTTC. Amino acids: CASSLDQGTNYGYTF. This chain connects TRBV13 to TRBJ1-2; TRBD1 might be the D (6 bases). The CDR3 totals 15 residues. In germline, CDR1 is PRHDT, CDR2 FYEKMQ (reference sequence). Between the trimmed V and J ends, which lost 1 base and 0 bases, there was a span of 9 bases.

The CDR3 sequence: CAWSVWASKPNNSPLHF. The CDR3 region has the DNA TGTGCCTGGAGTGTATGGGCCAGCAAACCTAATAATTCACCCCTCCACTTT. This chain connects TRBV30 to TRBJ1-6; D call uncertain. Deletions cut 0 bases from V and 5 bases from J, with 17 bases between. Germline V gene data show CDR1 as GTSNPN and CDR2 as SVGIG (reference sequence). This CDR3 has 17 amino acids.

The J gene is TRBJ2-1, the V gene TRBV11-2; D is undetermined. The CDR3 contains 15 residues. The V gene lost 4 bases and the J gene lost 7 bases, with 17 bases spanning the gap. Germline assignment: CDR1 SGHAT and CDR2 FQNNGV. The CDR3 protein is CASSSSPFEPNEQFF. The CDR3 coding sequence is TGTGCCAGCAGCTCATCCCCCTTCGAGCCGAATGAGCAGTTCTTC.

The CDR3 DNA reads TGCGCCAGCAGCAACGGACAGGGGGTCTCTGAAGCTTTCTTT. Its translation is CASSNGQGVSEAFF. The J gene is TRBJ1-1, the V gene TRBV5-1, with 10 bases that match TRBD1. In germline, CDR1 is SGHRS, CDR2 YFSETQ. The length of the CDR3 is 14 residues. V was pared by 4 bases and J by 6 bases, with 6 bases of the junction left unmatched.

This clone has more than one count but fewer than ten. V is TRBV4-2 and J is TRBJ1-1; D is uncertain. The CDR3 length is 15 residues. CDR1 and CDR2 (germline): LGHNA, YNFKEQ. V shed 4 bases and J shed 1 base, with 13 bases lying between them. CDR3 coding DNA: TGTGCCAGCAGCCCGGACGCAGGACGGAACACTGAAGCTTTCTTT. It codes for CASSPDAGRNTEAFF.

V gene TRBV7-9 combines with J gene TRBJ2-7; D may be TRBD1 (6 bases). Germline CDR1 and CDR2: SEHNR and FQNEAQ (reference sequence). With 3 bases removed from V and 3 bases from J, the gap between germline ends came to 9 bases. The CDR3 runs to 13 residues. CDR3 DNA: TGTGCCAGCAGCTTTGGGGGACACTACGAGCAGTACTTC. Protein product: CASSFGGHYEQYF. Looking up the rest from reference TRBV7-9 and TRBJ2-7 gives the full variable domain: DTGVSQNPRHKITKRGQNVTFRCDPISEHNRLYWYRQTLGQGPEFLTYFQNEAQLEKSRLLSDRFSAERPKGSFSTLEIQRTEQGDSAMYLCASSFGGHYEQYFGPGTRLTVT.

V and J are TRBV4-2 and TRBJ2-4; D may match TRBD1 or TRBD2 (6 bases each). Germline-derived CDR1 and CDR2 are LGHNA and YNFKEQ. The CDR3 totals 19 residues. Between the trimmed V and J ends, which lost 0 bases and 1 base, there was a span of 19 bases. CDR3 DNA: TGTGCCAGCAGCCAAGATCGGCCAGGAGGGGGGCACGCCAAAAACATTCAGTACTTC. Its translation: CASSQDRPGGGHAKNIQYF.

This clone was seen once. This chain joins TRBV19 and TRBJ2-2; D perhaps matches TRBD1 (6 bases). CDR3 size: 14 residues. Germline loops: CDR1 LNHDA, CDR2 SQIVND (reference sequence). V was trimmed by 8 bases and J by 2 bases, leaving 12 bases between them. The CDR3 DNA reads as TGTGCCAGTGGGACACCGAACAACACCGGGGAGCTGTTTTTT. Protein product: CASGTPNNTGELFF.